The clone carrying this T cell receptor (beta chain) was recorded a few times. Its antigen is unknown. Germline loops: CDR1 LGHDT, CDR2 YNNKEL (reference sequence). The CDR3 is 14 residues long. Trimming cost V 3 bases and J 6 bases, with 9 bases left between them. Time point in this sample: sample taken at primary tumor resection. Unsorted whole RNA samples from tumor, nontumor lung or frozen PBMC were sequenced. This sample was included in a study of spatial heterogeneity in lung cancer. For the study at large: A module score for T cells, taken from matched bulk RNA-seq, correlated strongly with TCR transcript counts in tumor regions. Whole-study results and caveats: How many expanded intratumoral alpha and beta TCRs were present tracked the tumor mutation count, which was a count of nonsynonymous mutations. The recorded estimate of tumor T cell coverage is around 7.7% for alpha chains and approximately 13% for beta chains.

TCRdb redid the calling of the 5' RACE reads with MiXCR, one entry per CDR3 protein. The profile shows about 9,600 distinct CDR3 sequences, under 8.5% of them singletons. This chain uses TRBV3-1 with TRBJ1-6; possibly TRBD1 for D (5 bases). Sequencing was performed on lung tumor tissue, taken at surgery. This clonotype was sampled from a male donor with early-stage non-small cell lung cancer. This CDR3 reads CASSHRGGNSPLHF. The CDR3 DNA is TGTGCCAGCAGCCACCGGGGGGGTAATTCACCCCTCCACTTT.